The clone carrying this TCR beta chain occurred once. Here immunoSEQ multiplex PCR was the method, and the copy in TCRdb shows in-frame clones only, minus some. Of approximately 290,000 clones listed, about 80% were seen once; the top ten hold approximately 14%. The V end was cut by 3 bases, the J end by 6 bases, with 20 bases between. The CDR3 runs to 17 residues. Looked up from germline, CDR1 is MNHNS and CDR2 is SASEGT. The data derive from a study of blood T cell repertoires in COVID-19. This receptor was obtained from a person aged 65 to 85 with COVID-19, enrolled during active disease. The material sequenced was peripheral blood. The chain recombines TRBV6-1 with TRBJ1-4, with D maybe TRBD1 (5 bases). Written as DNA, the CDR3 is TGTGCCAGCAGTGATCGCAGGGCCCTCCTGAATTATGAAAAACTGTTTTTT. Its translation is CASSDRRALLNYEKLFF.